This T cell receptor beta chain was sequenced in a study of OX40 agonist ivuxolimab in advanced cancers. The protocol was immunoSEQ multiplex PCR, while the TCRdb copy is restricted to in-frame clones and leaves out a portion. The sample contains roughly 20,000 clones, 79% of which appear only once. This clone was found a few times. CDR3 length: 11 amino acids. Germline values: CDR1 SGHRS, CDR2 YFSETQ. V was shortened by 5 bases and J by 5 bases, with 8 bases between the two germline ends. The specimen comprised CD4+ or CD8+ T cells sorted from blood, sampled in a trial of the OX40 agonist ivuxolimab. This TCR derives from an adult with an advanced solid tumor such as melanoma, head and neck, liver or kidney cancer. The J gene is TRBJ2-7, the V gene TRBV5-1; D is unresolved. CDR3 loop: CASSSGHEQYF. In DNA, the CDR3 is TGCGCCAGCAGTAGTGGGCACGAGCAGTACTTC.